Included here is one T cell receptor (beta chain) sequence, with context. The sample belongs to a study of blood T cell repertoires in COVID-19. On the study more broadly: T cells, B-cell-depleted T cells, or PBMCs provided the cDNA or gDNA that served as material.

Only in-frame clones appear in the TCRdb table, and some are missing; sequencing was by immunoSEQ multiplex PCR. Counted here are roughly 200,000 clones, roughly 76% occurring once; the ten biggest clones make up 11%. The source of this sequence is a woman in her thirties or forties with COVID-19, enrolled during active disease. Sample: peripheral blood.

As DNA, the CDR3 is TGTGCCACCGATTTTTCCAGGGGTCTCTATAATGGCTACACCTTC. This encodes CATDFSRGLYNGYTF. The chain uses TRBV2 and TRBJ1-2, with D perhaps TRBD1 (6 bases). The CDR3 contains 15 residues. Between the trimmed V and J ends, which lost 10 bases and 6 bases, there was a span of 24 bases. Germline V gives CDR1 SNHLY, CDR2 FYNNEI.